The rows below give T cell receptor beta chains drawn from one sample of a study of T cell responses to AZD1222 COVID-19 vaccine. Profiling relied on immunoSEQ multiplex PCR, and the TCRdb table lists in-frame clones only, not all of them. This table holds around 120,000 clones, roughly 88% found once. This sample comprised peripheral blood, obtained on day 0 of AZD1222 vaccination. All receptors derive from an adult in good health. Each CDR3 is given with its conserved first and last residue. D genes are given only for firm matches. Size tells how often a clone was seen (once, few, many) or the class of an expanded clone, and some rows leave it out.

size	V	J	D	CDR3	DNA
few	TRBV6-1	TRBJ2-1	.	CASSESQGSVNEQFF	TGTGCCAGCAGTGAGTCGCAGGGCAGTGTCAATGAGCAGTTCTTC
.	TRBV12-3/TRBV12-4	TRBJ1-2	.	CASSFGGDGYTF	TGTGCCAGCAGTTTCGGGGGCGATGGCTACACCTTC
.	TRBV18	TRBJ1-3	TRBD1	CASSSLITGASGNTIYF	TGTGCCAGCTCATCCCTAATAACAGGGGCCTCTGGAAACACCATATATTTT
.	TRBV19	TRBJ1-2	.	CASEANYGYTF	TGTGCCAGTGAAGCCAACTATGGCTACACCTTC
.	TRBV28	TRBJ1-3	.	CASSSKDHSGNTIYF	TGTGCCAGCAGTTCGAAAGATCACTCTGGAAACACCATATATTTT
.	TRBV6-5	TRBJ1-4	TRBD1	CASSKITGTELFF	TGTGCCAGCAGTAAGATCACAGGGACAGAACTGTTTTTT
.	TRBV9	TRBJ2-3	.	CASSARVGSSTDTQYF	TGTGCCAGCAGTGCTAGGGTGGGGTCTAGCACAGATACGCAGTATTTT
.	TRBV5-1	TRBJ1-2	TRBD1	CATRDRVNYGYTF	TGCGCCACCAGGGACAGGGTTAACTATGGCTACACCTTC
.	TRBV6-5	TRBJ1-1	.	CASSYSNRAVAEAFF	TGTGCCAGCAGTTACTCGAACAGGGCGGTCGCTGAAGCTTTCTTT
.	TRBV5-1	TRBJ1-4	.	CASSPDRHNEKLFF	TGCGCCAGCAGCCCGGACAGACATAATGAAAAACTGTTTTTT
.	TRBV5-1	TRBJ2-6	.	CASSLVGSSGANVLTF	TGCGCCAGCAGCTTGGTCGGCAGCTCTGGGGCCAACGTCCTGACTTTC
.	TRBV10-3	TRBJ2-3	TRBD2	CATHLSSGGTDTQYF	TGTGCCACCCATCTCTCTAGCGGGGGCACAGATACGCAGTATTTT
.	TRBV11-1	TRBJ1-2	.	CASSLAGRNGYTF	TGTGCCAGCAGCTTAGCGGGCAGGAATGGCTACACCTTC
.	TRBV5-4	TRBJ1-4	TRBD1	CASSLAGQVDEKLFF	TGTGCCAGCAGCTTGGCGGGACAGGTAGATGAAAAACTGTTTTTT
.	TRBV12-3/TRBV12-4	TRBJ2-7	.	CASSLGQSF	TGTGCCAGCAGTTTGGGGCAGAGCTTC
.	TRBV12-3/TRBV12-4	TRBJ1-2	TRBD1	CASSRQGYGYTF	TGTGCCAGCAGCCGACAGGGCTATGGCTACACCTTC
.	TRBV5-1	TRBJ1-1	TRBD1	CASSSPDRGRRAFF	TGCGCCAGCAGCTCGCCGGACAGGGGTAGAAGAGCTTTCTTT
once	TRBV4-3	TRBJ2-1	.	CASSRRPGYYNEQFF	TGCGCCAGCAGCCGGCGCCCAGGGTACTACAATGAGCAGTTCTTC
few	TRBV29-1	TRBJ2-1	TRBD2	CSAVGLAGYNEQFF	TGCAGCGCCGTAGGACTAGCGGGGTACAATGAGCAGTTCTTC
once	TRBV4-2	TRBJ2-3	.	CASSERRDTQYF	TGTGCCAGCAGCGAGAGAAGAGATACGCAGTATTTT
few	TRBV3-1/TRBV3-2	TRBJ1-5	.	CASSHGRLQPQHF	TGTGCCAGCAGCCACGGACGCCTTCAGCCCCAGCATTTT
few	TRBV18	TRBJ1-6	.	CASSPRSGTGNSPLHF	TGTGCCAGCTCACCACGTTCCGGGACGGGGAATTCACCCCTCCACTTT
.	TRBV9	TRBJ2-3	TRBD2	CASSVVGGASDTQYF	TGTGCCAGCAGCGTAGTCGGGGGGGCCTCAGATACGCAGTATTTT
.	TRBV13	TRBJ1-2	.	CASTTPKSYGYTF	TGTGCCAGCACGACCCCAAAATCATATGGCTACACCTTC
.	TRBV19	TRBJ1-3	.	CASSINGGDGNTIYF	TGTGCCAGTAGTATTAACGGAGGGGATGGAAACACCATATATTTT
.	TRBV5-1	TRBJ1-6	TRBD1	CASSTGQGKNSPLHF	TGCGCCAGCAGCACTGGACAGGGAAAAAATTCACCCCTCCACTTT
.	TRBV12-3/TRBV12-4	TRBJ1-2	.	CASSFVRGNGYTF	TGTGCCAGCAGTTTTGTGCGGGGAAATGGCTACACCTTC
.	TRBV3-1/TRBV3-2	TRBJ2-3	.	CASKLGATDTQYF	TGTGCCAGCAAACTAGGGGCCACAGATACGCAGTATTTT
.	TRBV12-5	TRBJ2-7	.	CASGRPPHYEQYF	TGTGCTAGTGGTCGCCCGCCCCACTACGAGCAGTACTTC
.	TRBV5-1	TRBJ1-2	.	CASSFFLEPTDGYTF	TGCGCCAGCAGCTTTTTTTTGGAACCCACAGATGGCTACACCTTC